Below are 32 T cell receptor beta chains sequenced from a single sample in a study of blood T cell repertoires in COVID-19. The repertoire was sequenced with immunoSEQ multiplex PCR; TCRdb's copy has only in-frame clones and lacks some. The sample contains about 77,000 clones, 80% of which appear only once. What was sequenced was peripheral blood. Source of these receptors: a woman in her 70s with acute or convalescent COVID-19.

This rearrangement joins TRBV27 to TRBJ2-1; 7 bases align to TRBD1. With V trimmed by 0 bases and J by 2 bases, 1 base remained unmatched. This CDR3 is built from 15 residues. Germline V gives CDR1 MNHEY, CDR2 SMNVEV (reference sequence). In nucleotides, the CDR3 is TGTGCCAGCAGTTTATCAGGGGGCGCCTACAATGAGCAGTTCTTC. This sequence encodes CASSLSGGAYNEQFF.

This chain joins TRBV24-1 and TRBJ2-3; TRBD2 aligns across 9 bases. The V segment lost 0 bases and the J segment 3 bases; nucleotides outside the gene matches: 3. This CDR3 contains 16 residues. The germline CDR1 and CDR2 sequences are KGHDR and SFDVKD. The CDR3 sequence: CATSDLRRGGTDTQYF. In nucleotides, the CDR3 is TGTGCCACCAGTGATTTGCGGCGGGGGGGAACAGATACGCAGTATTTT.

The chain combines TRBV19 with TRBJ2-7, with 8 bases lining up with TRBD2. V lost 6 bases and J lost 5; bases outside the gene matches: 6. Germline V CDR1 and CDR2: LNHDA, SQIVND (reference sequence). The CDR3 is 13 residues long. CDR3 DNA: TGTGCCAGTAGCAACCGCGGGGGGAACGAGCAGTACTTC. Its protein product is CASSNRGGNEQYF.

The CDR3 nucleotides are TGTGCCAGCAGCTACAGGGGAGAGACCCAGTACTTC. This sequence encodes CASSYRGETQYF. The rearrangement links TRBV11-2 to TRBJ2-5, with TRBD1 matching 7 bases. The ends lost 4 bases at V and 4 bases at J; junction bases unmatched: 0. The germline gives CDR1 SGHAT, CDR2 FQNNGV. This CDR3 spans 12 amino acids.

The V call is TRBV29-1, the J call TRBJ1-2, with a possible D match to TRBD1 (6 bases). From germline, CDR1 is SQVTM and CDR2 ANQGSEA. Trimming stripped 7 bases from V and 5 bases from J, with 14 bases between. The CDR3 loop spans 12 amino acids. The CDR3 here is CSAGTNYYGYTF. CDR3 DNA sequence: TGCAGCGCCGGGACAAACTATTATGGCTACACCTTC.

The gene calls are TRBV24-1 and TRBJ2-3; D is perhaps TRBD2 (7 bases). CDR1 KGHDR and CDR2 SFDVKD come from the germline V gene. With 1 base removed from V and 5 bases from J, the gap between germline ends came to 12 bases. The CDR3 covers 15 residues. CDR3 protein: CATSDFDGGLDTQYF. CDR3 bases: TGTGCCACCAGTGATTTCGACGGGGGGCTAGATACGCAGTATTTT.

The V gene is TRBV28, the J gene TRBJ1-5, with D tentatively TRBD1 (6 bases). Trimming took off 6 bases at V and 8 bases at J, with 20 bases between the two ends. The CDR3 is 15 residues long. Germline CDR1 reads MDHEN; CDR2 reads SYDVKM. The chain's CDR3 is CASRPPLGALKPQHF. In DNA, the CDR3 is TGTGCCAGCAGGCCCCCGCTGGGGGCTCTTAAGCCCCAGCATTTT.

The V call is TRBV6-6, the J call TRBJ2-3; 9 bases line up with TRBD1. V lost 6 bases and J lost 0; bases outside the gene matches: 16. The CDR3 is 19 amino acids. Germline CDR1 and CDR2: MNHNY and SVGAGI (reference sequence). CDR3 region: CASSLSPGQGMSSTDTQYF. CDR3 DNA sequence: TGTGCCAGCAGCTTGTCTCCGGGACAGGGCATGAGTAGCACAGATACGCAGTATTTT.

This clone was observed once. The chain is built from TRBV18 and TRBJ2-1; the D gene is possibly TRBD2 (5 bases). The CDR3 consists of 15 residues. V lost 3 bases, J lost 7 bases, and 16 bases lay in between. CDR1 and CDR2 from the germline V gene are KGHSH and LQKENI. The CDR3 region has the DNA TGTGCCAGCTCACCCGTGTATGCCGGCGGGAATGAGCAGTTCTTC. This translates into CASSPVYAGGNEQFF.

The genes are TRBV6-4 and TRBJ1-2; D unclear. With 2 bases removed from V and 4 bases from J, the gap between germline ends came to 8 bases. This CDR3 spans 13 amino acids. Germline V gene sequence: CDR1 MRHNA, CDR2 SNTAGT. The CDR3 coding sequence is TGTGCCAGCAGTGACACCGGGAGCTATGGCTACACCTTC. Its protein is CASSDTGSYGYTF.

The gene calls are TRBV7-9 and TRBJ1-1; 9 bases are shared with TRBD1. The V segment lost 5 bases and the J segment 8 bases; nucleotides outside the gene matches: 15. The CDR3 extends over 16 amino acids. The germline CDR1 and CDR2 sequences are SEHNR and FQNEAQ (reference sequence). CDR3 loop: CASSPEGDRVFPEAFF. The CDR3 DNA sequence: TGTGCCAGCAGCCCGGAGGGGGACAGGGTATTTCCCGAAGCTTTCTTT.

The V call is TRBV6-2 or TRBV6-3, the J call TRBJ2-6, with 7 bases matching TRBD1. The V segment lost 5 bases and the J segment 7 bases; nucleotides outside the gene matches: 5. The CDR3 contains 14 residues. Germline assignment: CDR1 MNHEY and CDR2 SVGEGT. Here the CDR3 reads CASSTGDRANVLTF. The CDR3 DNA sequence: TGTGCCAGCAGTACAGGGGATAGAGCCAACGTCCTGACTTTC.

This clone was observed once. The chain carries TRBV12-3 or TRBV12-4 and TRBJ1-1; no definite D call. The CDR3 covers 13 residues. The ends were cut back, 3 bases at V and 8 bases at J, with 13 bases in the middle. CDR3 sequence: CASSLSRNLEAFF. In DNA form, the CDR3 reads TGTGCCAGCAGTTTGTCGAGAAACCTAGAAGCTTTCTTT.

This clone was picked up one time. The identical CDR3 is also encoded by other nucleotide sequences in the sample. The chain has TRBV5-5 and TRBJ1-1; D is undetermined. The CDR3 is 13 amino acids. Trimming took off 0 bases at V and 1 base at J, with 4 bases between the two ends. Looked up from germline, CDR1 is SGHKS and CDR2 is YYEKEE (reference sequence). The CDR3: CASSLAGNTEAFF. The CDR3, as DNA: TGTGCCAGCAGCTTGGCAGGGAACACTGAAGCTTTCTTT.

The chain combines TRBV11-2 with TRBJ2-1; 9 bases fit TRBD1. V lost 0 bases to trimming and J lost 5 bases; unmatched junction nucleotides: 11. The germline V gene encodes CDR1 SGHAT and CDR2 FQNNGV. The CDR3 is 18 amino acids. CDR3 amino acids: CASSLDFSGQGYNNEQFF. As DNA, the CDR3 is TGTGCCAGCAGCTTAGATTTTTCGGGACAGGGATATAACAATGAGCAGTTCTTC.

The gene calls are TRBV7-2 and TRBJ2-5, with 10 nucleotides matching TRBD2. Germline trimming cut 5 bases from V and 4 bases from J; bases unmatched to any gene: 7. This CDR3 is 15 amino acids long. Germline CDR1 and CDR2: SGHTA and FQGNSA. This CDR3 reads CASSPPGLARETQYF. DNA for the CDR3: TGTGCCAGCAGCCCTCCGGGACTAGCGAGAGAGACCCAGTACTTC.

DNA of the CDR3: TGTGCCAGCAGCTCGAGAGGGGACAGCGGGAGGCTACCGAACACCGGGGAGCTGTTTTTT. Protein: CASSSRGDSGRLPNTGELFF. V gene TRBV7-3 combines with J gene TRBJ2-2; 9 bases map to TRBD2. Germline V gene sequence: CDR1 SGHTA, CDR2 FQGTGA. Trimming at V came to 4 bases and at J to 0 bases, leaving 15 bases not matched to a gene. The CDR3 totals 20 residues.

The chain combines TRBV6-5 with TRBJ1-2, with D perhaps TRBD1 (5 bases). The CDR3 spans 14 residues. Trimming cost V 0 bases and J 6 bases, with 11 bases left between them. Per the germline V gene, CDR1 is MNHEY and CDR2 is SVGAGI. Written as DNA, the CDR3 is TGTGCCAGCAGTTACTCGGGAGGGGCGGATGGCTACACCTTC. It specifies CASSYSGGADGYTF.

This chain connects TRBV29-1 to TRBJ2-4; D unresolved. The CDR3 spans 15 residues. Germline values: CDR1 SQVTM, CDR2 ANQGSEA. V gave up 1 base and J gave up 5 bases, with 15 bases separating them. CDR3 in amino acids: CSVEGTEFTQNIQYF. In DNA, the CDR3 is TGCAGCGTTGAAGGCACAGAATTTACCCAAAACATTCAGTACTTC.

CDR3 in amino acids: CATGFPQGGYTF. The DNA of the CDR3 is TGTGCCACCGGTTTTCCCCAGGGAGGCTACACCTTC. The rearrangement uses TRBV27 and TRBJ1-2; possible D gene TRBD1, 5 bases. Trimming stripped 10 bases from V and 8 bases from J, with 17 bases between. This CDR3 contains 12 residues. The germline V gene has CDR1 MNHEY and CDR2 SMNVEV (reference sequence).

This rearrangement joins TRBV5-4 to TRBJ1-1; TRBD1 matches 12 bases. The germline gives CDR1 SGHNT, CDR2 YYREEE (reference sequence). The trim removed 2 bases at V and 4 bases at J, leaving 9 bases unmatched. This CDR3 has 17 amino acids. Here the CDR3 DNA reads TGTGCCAGCAGCTTAAGGGACAGGGGGCGCCTAGGCACTGAAGCTTTCTTT. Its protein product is CASSLRDRGRLGTEAFF.

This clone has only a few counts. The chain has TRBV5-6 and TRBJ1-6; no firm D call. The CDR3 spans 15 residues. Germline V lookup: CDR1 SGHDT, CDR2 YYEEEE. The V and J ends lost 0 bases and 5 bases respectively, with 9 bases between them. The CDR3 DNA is TGTGCCAGCAGCTTGGTGGGCGGGAATAATTCACCCCTCCACTTT. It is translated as CASSLVGGNNSPLHF. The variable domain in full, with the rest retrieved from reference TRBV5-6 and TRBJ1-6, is DAGVTQSPTHLIKTRGQQVTLRCSPKSGHDTVSWYQQALGQGPQFIFQYYEEEERQRGNFPDRFSGHQFPNYSSELNVNALLLGDSALYLCASSLVGGNNSPLHFGNGTRLTVT.

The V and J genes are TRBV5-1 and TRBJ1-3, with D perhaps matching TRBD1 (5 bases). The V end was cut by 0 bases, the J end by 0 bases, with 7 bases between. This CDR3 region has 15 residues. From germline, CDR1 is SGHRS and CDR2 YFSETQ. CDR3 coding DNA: TGCGCCAGCAGCTTGGATAGGGGCTCTGGAAACACCATATATTTT. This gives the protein CASSLDRGSGNTIYF. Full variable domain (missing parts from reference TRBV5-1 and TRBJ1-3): KAGVTQTPRYLIKTRGQQVTLSCSPISGHRSVSWYQQTPGQGLQFLFEYFSETQRNKGNFPGRFSGRQFSNSRSEMNVSTLELGDSALYLCASSLDRGSGNTIYFGEGSWLTVV.

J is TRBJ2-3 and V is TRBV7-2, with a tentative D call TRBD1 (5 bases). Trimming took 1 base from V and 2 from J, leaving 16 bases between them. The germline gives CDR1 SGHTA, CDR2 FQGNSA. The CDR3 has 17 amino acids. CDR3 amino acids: CASSLVGVSEPTDTQYF. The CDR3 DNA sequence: TGTGCCAGCAGCTTAGTAGGGGTGTCTGAACCCACAGATACGCAGTATTTT. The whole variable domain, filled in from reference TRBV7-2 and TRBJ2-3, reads GAGVSQSPSNKVTEKGKDVELRCDPISGHTALYWYRQSLGQGLEFLIYFQGNSAPDKSGLPSDRFSAERTGGSVSTLTIQRTQQEDSAVYLCASSLVGVSEPTDTQYFGPGTRLTVL.

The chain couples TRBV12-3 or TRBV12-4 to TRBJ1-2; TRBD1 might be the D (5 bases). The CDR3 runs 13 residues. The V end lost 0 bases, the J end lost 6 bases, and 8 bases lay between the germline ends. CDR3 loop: CASSLAGTDGYTF. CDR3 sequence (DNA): TGTGCCAGCAGTTTAGCAGGGACTGATGGCTACACCTTC.

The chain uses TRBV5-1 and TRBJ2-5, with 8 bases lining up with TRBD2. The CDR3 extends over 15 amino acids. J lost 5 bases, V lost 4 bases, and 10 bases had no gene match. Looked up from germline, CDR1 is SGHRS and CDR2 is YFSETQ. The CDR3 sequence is CASSGGTRYLETQYF. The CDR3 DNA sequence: TGCGCCAGCAGCGGGGGGACTAGATACTTGGAGACCCAGTACTTC.

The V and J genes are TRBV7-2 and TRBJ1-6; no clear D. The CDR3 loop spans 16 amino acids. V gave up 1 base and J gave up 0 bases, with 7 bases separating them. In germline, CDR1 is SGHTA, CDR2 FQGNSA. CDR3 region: CASSLGLSSYNSPLHF. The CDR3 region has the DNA TGTGCCAGCAGCTTAGGACTCAGCTCCTATAATTCACCCCTCCACTTT.

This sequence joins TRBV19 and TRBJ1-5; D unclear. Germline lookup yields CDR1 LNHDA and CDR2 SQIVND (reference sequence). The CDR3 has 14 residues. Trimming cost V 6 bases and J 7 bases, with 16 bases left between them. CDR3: CASSPEGLPQPQHF. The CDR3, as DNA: TGTGCCAGTAGCCCGGAAGGACTTCCCCAGCCCCAGCATTTT. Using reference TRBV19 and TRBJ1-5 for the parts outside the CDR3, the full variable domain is DGGITQSPKYLFRKEGQNVTLSCEQNLNHDAMYWYRQDPGQGLRLIYYSQIVNDFQKGDIAEGYSVSREKKESFPLTVTSAQKNPTAFYLCASSPEGLPQPQHFGDGTRLSIL.

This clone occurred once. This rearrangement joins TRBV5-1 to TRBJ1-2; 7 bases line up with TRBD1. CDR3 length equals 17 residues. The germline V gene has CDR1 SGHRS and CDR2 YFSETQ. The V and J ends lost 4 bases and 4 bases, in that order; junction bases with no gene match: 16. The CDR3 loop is CASSPHPGTETPYGYTF. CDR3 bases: TGCGCCAGCAGCCCCCACCCCGGGACAGAGACTCCCTATGGCTACACCTTC.

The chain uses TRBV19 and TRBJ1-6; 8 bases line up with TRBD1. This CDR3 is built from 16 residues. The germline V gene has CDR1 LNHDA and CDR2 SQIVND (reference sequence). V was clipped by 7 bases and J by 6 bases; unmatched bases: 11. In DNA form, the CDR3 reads TGTGCCAGTACCGACAGGGGTGAACCTCCTAATTCACCCCTCCACTTT. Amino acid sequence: CASTDRGEPPNSPLHF.

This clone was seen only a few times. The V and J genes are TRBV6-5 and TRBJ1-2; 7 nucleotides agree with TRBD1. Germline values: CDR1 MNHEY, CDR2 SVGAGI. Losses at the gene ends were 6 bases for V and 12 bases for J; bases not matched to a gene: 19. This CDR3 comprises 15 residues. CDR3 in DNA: TGTGCCAGCAGGCGCCTAGAGACAGGGTCGGGGAGTGACACCTTC. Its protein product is CASRRLETGSGSDTF.

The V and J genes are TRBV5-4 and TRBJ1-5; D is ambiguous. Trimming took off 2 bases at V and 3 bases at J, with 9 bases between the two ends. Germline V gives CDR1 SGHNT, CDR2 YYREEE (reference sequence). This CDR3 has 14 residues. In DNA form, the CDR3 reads TGTGCCAGCAGCTTACGGGGTTCCAATCAGCCCCAGCATTTT. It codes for CASSLRGSNQPQHF.